This note documents a single T cell receptor (beta chain) sequence. As yet, its antigen is unknown. Germline V CDR1 and CDR2: SGHRS, YFSETQ. V was clipped by 4 bases and J by 0 bases; unmatched bases: 6. The CDR3 runs to 16 residues. This sample was included in a study of cytomegalovirus exposure and HLA in healthy donors. PCR was performed using 60 Vbeta and 13 Jbeta primers. Assay used: immunoSEQ multiplex PCR; TCRdb lists only in-frame clones, some missing. Of roughly 120,000 clones in the sample, about 80% were seen once. Study results and limitations: Most subjects had HLA-A and HLA-B alleles reportedly predicted accurately by TCR beta sequences.

The sequencing sample was made of PBMCs. The V gene is TRBV5-1, the J gene TRBJ1-4; 7 bases map to TRBD1. The clonotype was recovered from a young woman in good health and CMV-seropositive. CDR3 loop: CASSPGTAATNEKLFF. In DNA, the CDR3 is TGCGCCAGCAGCCCGGGGACAGCCGCAACTAATGAAAAACTGTTTTTT.